Listed below are T cell receptor beta chains from one sample, sequenced in a study of blood T cell repertoires in COVID-19. Only in-frame clones appear in the TCRdb table, and some are missing; sequencing was by immunoSEQ multiplex PCR. Among 340,000 or so clones listed, roughly 91% were seen once. The specimen sequenced was peripheral blood. Every receptor here comes from a man aged 50 to 59 with active or convalescent COVID-19. CDR3s include the opening cysteine and the closing phenylalanine or tryptophan. D genes are given only for firm matches. Only part of the rows carry a size: once, few, many, or a class if the clone is expanded.

CDR3	DNA	size	D	J	V	length
CASSPRVGEQYF	TGTGCCAGCAGCCCCCGGGTGGGCGAGCAGTACTTC	NA	NA	TRBJ2-7	TRBV13	12
CASKGSGLAGLSSYEQYF	TGTGCCAGCAAAGGTTCGGGACTAGCGGGGCTGAGCTCCTACGAGCAGTACTTC	NA	TRBD2	TRBJ2-7	TRBV2	18
CASSTPGGAVETQYF	TGTGCCAGTAGTACGCCAGGGGGCGCGGTGGAGACCCAGTACTTC	NA	TRBD1	TRBJ2-5	TRBV19	15
CASSFETPAYEQYF	TGCGCCAGCAGCTTCGAGACTCCCGCCTACGAGCAGTACTTC	NA	NA	TRBJ2-7	TRBV5-1	14
CASSERGTSGGVRRSYNEQFF	TGTGCCAGCAGTGAACGAGGGACTAGCGGGGGGGTAAGGAGGTCCTACAATGAGCAGTTCTTC	NA	TRBD2	TRBJ2-1	TRBV6-1	21
CASSLNLQGYTF	TGTGCCAGCAGCTTAAATTTACAAGGCTACACCTTC	many	NA	TRBJ1-2	TRBV7-9	12
CASSFQAGESNQPQHF	TGTGCCAGCAGCTTTCAAGCAGGGGAGAGCAATCAGCCCCAGCATTTT	NA	NA	TRBJ1-5	TRBV5-4	16
CASSLMDNPPYEQYF	TGTGCCAGCAGCTTAATGGACAACCCTCCCTACGAGCAGTACTTC	few	NA	TRBJ2-7	TRBV7-2	15
CASSLQVGWNTEAFF	TGTGCCAGCAGCCTTCAGGTAGGCTGGAACACTGAAGCTTTCTTT	NA	NA	TRBJ1-1	TRBV6-5	15
CASSPGGQPQHF	TGTGCCAGCAGTCCCGGGGGTCAGCCCCAGCATTTT	NA	NA	TRBJ1-5	TRBV28	12
CASSLYRFGTGRNSPLHF	TGTGCCAGCAGCTTATACCGCTTCGGGACAGGGCGAAATTCACCCCTCCACTTT	NA	TRBD1	TRBJ1-6	TRBV7-2	18
CASSISPATDTFYEQYF	TGTGCCAGTAGTATCTCCCCCGCGACAGATACCTTCTACGAGCAGTACTTC	NA	NA	TRBJ2-7	TRBV19	17
CASSLPGGGTGELFF	TGTGCCAGCAGCTTACCGGGAGGTGGCACCGGGGAGCTGTTTTTT	NA	TRBD2	TRBJ2-2	TRBV11-3	15
CASSYSSSGSYNEQFF	TGTGCCAGCAGTTACTCGTCTAGCGGGTCCTACAATGAGCAGTTCTTC	NA	TRBD2	TRBJ2-1	TRBV6-2/TRBV6-3	16
CASTPLGGDYGYTF	TGTGCCAGCACCCCTTTGGGGGGGGACTATGGCTACACCTTC	NA	NA	TRBJ1-2	TRBV7-2	14
CASSLTGGYETQYF	TGTGCCAGCAGCCTCACAGGGGGGTATGAGACCCAGTACTTC	NA	TRBD1	TRBJ2-5	TRBV11-2	14
CASSQGGTRGYTF	TGTGCCAGCAGCCAGGGGGGGACACGTGGCTACACCTTC	NA	NA	TRBJ1-2	TRBV3-1/TRBV3-2	13
CASSFRGQPQHF	TGTGCCAGCAGTTTTCGAGGTCAGCCCCAGCATTTT	NA	NA	TRBJ1-5	TRBV7-2	12
CASSSWTGGNQPQHF	TGTGCCAGCAGCTCATGGACAGGGGGCAATCAGCCCCAGCATTTT	NA	TRBD1	TRBJ1-5	TRBV7-8	15
CASSHTGGRGSYGYTF	TGTGCCAGCAGCCACACTGGCGGGCGCGGGAGCTATGGCTACACCTTC	NA	NA	TRBJ1-2	TRBV7-9	16
CAIQRGLSYEQYF	TGCGCCATCCAGCGGGGCCTTTCCTACGAGCAGTACTTC	few	TRBD2	TRBJ2-7	TRBV4-3	13
CASSELVSDNSPLHF	TGTGCCAGCAGTGAATTAGTGTCCGATAATTCACCCCTCCACTTT	NA	NA	TRBJ1-6	TRBV2	15
CASREGGNEQFF	TGTGCCAGCAGGGAGGGAGGGAATGAGCAGTTCTTC	NA	TRBD2	TRBJ2-1	TRBV4-2	12
CASSVGQGNTEAFF	TGTGCCAGCAGCGTTGGACAGGGAAACACTGAAGCTTTCTTT	NA	TRBD1	TRBJ1-1	TRBV9	14
CASSLNPGGNTGELFF	TGTGCCAGCAGCTTAAATCCAGGGGGAAATACCGGGGAGCTGTTTTTT	NA	TRBD1	TRBJ2-2	TRBV7-2	16